This record looks at one T cell receptor beta chain sequence and its context. Its antigen is still unknown. The data were taken from a study of T-cell memory formation after mild COVID-19. Study-level information: The TCR clusters were mostly specific to one donor.

Using constant-segment primers, 5'RACE produced TCR alpha and TCR beta cDNA libraries carrying sample barcodes and UMIs. Each CDR3 protein is one row after TCRdb ran MiXCR on the 5' RACE reads. Here the sample spans 300,000 to 350,000 distinct CDR3 sequences, around 19% being singletons. The CDR3 length is 14 residues. J was trimmed by 3 bases and V by 6 bases; bases with no gene match: 7. CDR1 is MNHEY and CDR2 is SVGAGI in the germline V gene. General study results and limits: The SARS-CoV-2 specificity of second-wave clones reaching peak at day 37 remained unverified.

The TCR was taken from a man aged 18 to 30 who had mild COVID-19 (a few samples of this study predate the infection). Cell type and time point are not known. The chain links TRBV6-5 to TRBJ1-1; 7 positions match TRBD1. Material for sequencing was PBMCs or a T cell subset sorted from them (not recorded which). CDR3 nucleotides: TGTGCCAGCAGCCCCTGGACAGGTCACACTGAAGCTTTCTTT. Protein sequence: CASSPWTGHTEAFF.